This T cell receptor (beta chain) was sequenced in a study of cytomegalovirus exposure and HLA in healthy donors. The overall study: Most genotyped donors, around four fifths of more than 300, had Caucasian-associated genetic ancestry. Study conclusions and caveats: Rare TCR sequences dominated, though some public TCRs recurred in many donors. Based on reports, TCR beta sequences accurately predicted HLA-A and HLA-B alleles for most subjects.

Trimming cost V 7 bases and J 0 bases, with 13 bases left between them. Germline V gene lookup returns CDR1 LNHDA and CDR2 SQIVND (reference sequence). This CDR3 region has 14 residues. PCR employed 60 Vbeta and 13 Jbeta primers. The protocol was immunoSEQ multiplex PCR, while the TCRdb copy is restricted to in-frame clones and leaves out a portion. The table lists 200,000 to 250,000 clones, over 65% of them singletons. Notes on this clone: The antigen is not known.

This chain connects TRBV19 to TRBJ2-7; perhaps TRBD2 as D (6 bases). The sample comprised PBMCs. This receptor was taken from a young man in good health and CMV-seronegative. CDR3 bases: TGTGCCAGTACAAGCTGGGGAGGCTCCTACGAGCAGTACTTC. Its translation is CASTSWGGSYEQYF.